The clone carrying this TCR beta chain was found once. The sample is drawn from a study of cytomegalovirus exposure and HLA in healthy donors. CDR3 length: 15 residues. The ends were cut back, 0 bases at V and 5 bases at J, with 13 bases in the middle. Germline CDR1 reads MNHEY; CDR2 reads SVGAGI. It was with 60 Vbeta and 13 Jbeta primers that the PCR ran. TCRdb keeps only in-frame clones here, not all; method: immunoSEQ multiplex PCR. The profile shows about 170,000 clones, roughly 80% of them singletons. The chain has TRBV6-5 and TRBJ2-5; no definite D call. Sequences were obtained from PBMCs. The receptor's source is a woman under 30 in good health and CMV-seronegative. The CDR3 loop is CASSYSPTLRETQYF. The CDR3 DNA reads TGTGCCAGCAGTTACTCCCCAACCCTCCGGGAGACCCAGTACTTC.